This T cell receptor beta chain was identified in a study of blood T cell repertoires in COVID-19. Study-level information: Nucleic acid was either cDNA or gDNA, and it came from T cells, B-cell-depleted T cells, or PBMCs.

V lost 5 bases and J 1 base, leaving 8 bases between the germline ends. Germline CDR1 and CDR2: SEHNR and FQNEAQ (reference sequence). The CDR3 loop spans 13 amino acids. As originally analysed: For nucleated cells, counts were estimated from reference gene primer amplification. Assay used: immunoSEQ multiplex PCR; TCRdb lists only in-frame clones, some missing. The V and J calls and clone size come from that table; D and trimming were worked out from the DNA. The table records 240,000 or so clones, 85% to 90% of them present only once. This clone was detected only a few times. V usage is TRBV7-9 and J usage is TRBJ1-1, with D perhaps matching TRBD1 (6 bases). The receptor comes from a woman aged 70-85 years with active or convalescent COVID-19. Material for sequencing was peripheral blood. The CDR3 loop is CASSRQENTEAFF. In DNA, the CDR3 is TGTGCCAGCAGCCGACAGGAGAACACTGAAGCTTTCTTT.